Below are 31 T cell receptor beta chains sequenced from a single sample in a study of T cell repertoires in cytomegalovirus infection. From the reads, TCRdb called clonotypes with MiXCR, one entry per CDR3 protein. The table shows roughly 180,000 distinct CDR3 sequences, with under 30% occurring only once. Sequencing was performed on PBMCs. These TCRs come from a human donor in good health (CMV status not recorded). Some clones in this sample may be carry-over from other donors' samples.

There are a few counts of this clonotype. The chain is built from TRBV12-3 or TRBV12-4 and TRBJ1-1; 10 bases are shared with TRBD1. This CDR3 spans 14 amino acids. With V trimmed by 3 bases and J by 6 bases, 4 bases remained unmatched. The CDR3 here is CASSFSTGGSEAFF. CDR3 nucleotides: TGTGCCAGCAGTTTTTCGACAGGGGGCTCTGAAGCTTTCTTT.

The chain employs TRBV28 and TRBJ2-7; TRBD1 or TRBD2 may be the D gene (5 bases each). This CDR3 region has 15 residues. Trimming cost V 5 bases and J 2 bases, with 16 bases left between them. CDR1 and CDR2 (germline): MDHEN, SYDVKM. This CDR3 reads CASSPGTHFPYEQYF. CDR3 DNA: TGTGCCAGCAGTCCCGGGACCCACTTTCCCTACGAGCAGTACTTC. Supplemented by reference TRBV28 and TRBJ2-7, the full variable domain reads DVKVTQSSRYLVKRTGEKVFLECVQDMDHENMFWYRQDPGLGLRLIYFSYDVKMKEKGDIPEGYSVSREKKERFSLILESASTNQTSMYLCASSPGTHFPYEQYFGPGTRLTVT.

This clonotype was observed at least ten times. The rearrangement uses TRBV7-2 and TRBJ2-1, with D unresolved. The germline V gene encodes CDR1 SGHTA and CDR2 FQGNSA. The CDR3 length is 13 residues. V lost 0 bases, J lost 4 bases, and 4 bases lay in between. Written as DNA, the CDR3 is TGTGCCAGCAGCTTAGCGGAGTACAATGAGCAGTTCTTC. Translation: CASSLAEYNEQFF.

There are a few counts of this clonotype. The chain joins TRBV29-1 to TRBJ2-3; 10 bases line up with TRBD1. The V segment lost 8 bases and the J segment 6 bases; nucleotides outside the gene matches: 5. The V gene's germline CDR1 is SQVTM and CDR2 ANQGSEA. This CDR3 comprises 12 residues. The CDR3 region is CSPRTGGDTQYF. The CDR3 DNA is TGCAGCCCTAGGACAGGGGGGGATACGCAGTATTTT.

This clonotype came up a few times. J is TRBJ2-3 and V is TRBV29-1; TRBD2 agrees at 10 bases. This CDR3 is built from 15 residues. Trimming took 6 bases from V and 5 from J; bases not matched to a gene: 11. Germline assignment: CDR1 SQVTM and CDR2 ANQGSEA. The CDR3 bases are TGCAGCGTCGCCATCAGCGGGGGGGCAGGAGATACGCAGTATTTT. As protein: CSVAISGGAGDTQYF.

The table lists this clonotype with a few counts. The rearrangement uses TRBV15 and TRBJ1-1, with D maybe TRBD1 (6 bases). Trimming took 5 bases from V and 4 from J, leaving 20 bases between them. Per germline, CDR1 LNHNV and CDR2 YYDKDF (reference sequence). This CDR3 is built from 16 residues. DNA of the CDR3: TGTGCCACCAGCTCCGACACAGCCTCACAGGGCACTGAAGCTTTCTTT. It specifies CATSSDTASQGTEAFF.

In this sample, this clonotype turned up a few times. The chain links TRBV18 to TRBJ1-4, with 10 bases aligning to TRBD1. The CDR3 is 16 amino acids. From germline, CDR1 is KGHSH and CDR2 LQKENI. Germline trimming cut 1 base from V and 5 bases from J; bases unmatched to any gene: 4. This CDR3 reads CASSPRMDRGNEKLFF. The CDR3 nucleotides are TGTGCCAGCTCACCACGAATGGACAGGGGGAATGAAAAACTGTTTTTT.

The genes are TRBV30 and TRBJ1-1; D remains unclear. The CDR3 loop spans 16 amino acids. V shed 0 bases and J shed 0 bases, with 14 bases lying between them. Germline V gene lookup returns CDR1 GTSNPN and CDR2 SVGIG (reference sequence). CDR3 DNA sequence: TGTGCCTGGAGTGTAAGGGAAGGGTGGATGAACACTGAAGCTTTCTTT. This gives the protein CAWSVREGWMNTEAFF. Complete variable domain (other parts from reference TRBV30 and TRBJ1-1): SQTIHQWPATLVQPVGSPLSLECTVEGTSNPNLYWYRQAAGRGLQLLFYSVGIGQISSEVPQNLSASRPQDRQFILSSKKLLLSDSGFYLCAWSVREGWMNTEAFFGQGTRLTVV.

The table lists this clonotype with a few counts. The chain has TRBV12-3 or TRBV12-4 and TRBJ1-1, with 8 bases identical to TRBD1. V lost 6 bases, J lost 3 bases, and 9 bases stayed unmatched. CDR3 length equals 15 residues. CDR3 DNA: TGTGCCAGCAGCCCCGGACAGGGAGGATACACTGAAGCTTTCTTT. Its translation: CASSPGQGGYTEAFF.

This chain joins TRBV5-6 and TRBJ1-2; no firm D call. The length of the CDR3 is 14 residues. Per germline, CDR1 SGHDT and CDR2 YYEEEE. V was trimmed by 6 bases and J by 5 bases, leaving 17 bases between them. The CDR3: CASNNERGRYGYTF. CDR3 bases: TGTGCCAGCAACAATGAGCGAGGGCGGTATGGCTACACCTTC.

CDR3 nucleotides: TGTGCCAGTAGTAAGACGTCGACAGGGGTGAACACTGAAGCTTTCTTT. The encoded protein is CASSKTSTGVNTEAFF. The rearrangement links TRBV19 to TRBJ1-1; 8 bases match TRBD1. Per germline, CDR1 LNHDA and CDR2 SQIVND (reference sequence). After removal of 4 bases from V and 0 bases from J, the junction contained 7 bases not matched to a gene. The CDR3 length is 16 residues.

This chain joins TRBV20-1 and TRBJ1-1, with TRBD1 identical over 9 bases. This CDR3 contains 13 residues. Germline CDR1 is DFQATT and CDR2 is SNEGSKA (reference sequence). V lost 1 base and J lost 3; bases outside the gene matches: 0. The chain's CDR3 is CSARGDRDTEAFF. In DNA form, the CDR3 reads TGCAGTGCTAGAGGGGACAGGGACACTGAAGCTTTCTTT.

This clonotype occurred many times. The V and J genes are TRBV7-2 and TRBJ2-5, with TRBD1 matching over 10 bases. The CDR3 covers 14 residues. The junction had 5 bases not matched to a gene; V was cut back by 5 bases and J by 5 bases. The germline gives CDR1 SGHTA, CDR2 FQGNSA. CDR3 sequence reads: CASSRDRGEETQYF. CDR3 in DNA: TGTGCCAGCAGCCGGGACAGGGGAGAGGAGACCCAGTACTTC.

This clonotype came up a few times. The J gene is TRBJ2-7, the V gene TRBV5-1; 9 nucleotides agree with TRBD1. CDR3 length equals 15 residues. Germline V CDR1 and CDR2: SGHRS, YFSETQ. Trimming removed 0 bases from V and 6 bases from J; junction bases left unmatched: 7. The DNA for the CDR3 is TGCGCCAGCAGCTTGGAATGGACAGGGGTGGGCGAGCAGTACTTC. This sequence encodes CASSLEWTGVGEQYF. The entire variable domain, with the rest obtained from reference TRBV5-1 and TRBJ2-7, is as follows: KAGVTQTPRYLIKTRGQQVTLSCSPISGHRSVSWYQQTPGQGLQFLFEYFSETQRNKGNFPGRFSGRQFSNSRSEMNVSTLELGDSALYLCASSLEWTGVGEQYFGPGTRLTVT.

The V and J genes are TRBV7-2 and TRBJ2-5; the D gene is possibly TRBD2 (5 bases). Trimming left V 1 base short and J 3 bases short, with 12 bases between. The CDR3 is 15 amino acids. The germline V gene encodes CDR1 SGHTA and CDR2 FQGNSA. The DNA for the CDR3 is TGTGCCAGCAGCTTAGTGGCTAGCTGGGAAGAGACCCAGTACTTC. This encodes CASSLVASWEETQYF.

The sample holds a few counts of this clonotype. The chain combines TRBV29-1 with TRBJ2-7, with D perhaps TRBD1 (6 bases). The ends were cut back, 6 bases at V and 9 bases at J, with 15 bases in the middle. The CDR3 runs 11 residues. CDR1 SQVTM and CDR2 ANQGSEA come from the germline V gene. CDR3 protein: CSVWGPGGQYF. The CDR3, as DNA: TGCAGCGTCTGGGGGCCCGGCGGGCAGTACTTC.

V usage is TRBV7-2 and J usage is TRBJ2-5; perhaps TRBD1 as D (5 bases). Germline CDR1 and CDR2: SGHTA and FQGNSA. Trimming removed 1 base at V and 5 bases at J, with 14 bases between. The CDR3 consists of 15 residues. CDR3 loop: CASSLEGLLGETQYF. In DNA form, the CDR3 reads TGTGCCAGCAGCTTAGAGGGGCTGCTCGGTGAGACCCAGTACTTC.

In this sample, this clonotype turned up many times. V usage is TRBV12-3 or TRBV12-4 and J usage is TRBJ2-2, with TRBD2 identical over 9 bases. This CDR3 has 15 amino acids. With 6 bases clipped from V and 5 bases from J, the junction kept 7 bases outside the gene matches. This CDR3 reads CASSPLAGATGELFF. The CDR3 DNA reads as TGTGCCAGCAGCCCCTTAGCGGGGGCGACCGGGGAGCTGTTTTTT.

The genes are TRBV2 and TRBJ2-2, with D possibly called TRBD1 or TRBD2 (5 bases each). This CDR3 has 13 amino acids. Deletions cut 7 bases from V and 10 bases from J, with 16 bases between. The germline CDR1 and CDR2 sequences are SNHLY and FYNNEI. CDR3 loop: CASKRTGAEELFF. For the CDR3, the DNA is TGTGCCAGCAAACGGACTGGGGCGGAGGAGCTGTTTTTT.

The rearrangement joins TRBV7-3 to TRBJ1-1; D remains unclear. V was shortened by 5 bases and J by 0 bases, with 7 bases between the two germline ends. The CDR3 consists of 13 residues. Germline V lookup: CDR1 SGHTA, CDR2 FQGTGA. The CDR3 DNA sequence: TGTGCCAGCAGCCCCGGGATGAACACTGAAGCTTTCTTT. It is translated as CASSPGMNTEAFF.

This chain connects TRBV29-1 to TRBJ2-3; TRBD1 might be the D (5 bases). The CDR3 spans 12 residues. From germline, CDR1 is SQVTM and CDR2 ANQGSEA. The ends were cut back, 8 bases at V and 4 bases at J, with 13 bases in the middle. CDR3: CSMDIGPDTQYF. CDR3 coding DNA: TGCAGCATGGACATCGGCCCAGATACGCAGTATTTT.

This clonotype was observed at least ten times. The V and J genes are TRBV7-2 and TRBJ1-5, with unresolved D. This CDR3 comprises 14 residues. Deletions cut 1 base from V and 2 bases from J, with 6 bases between. Germline loops: CDR1 SGHTA, CDR2 FQGNSA. The DNA for the CDR3 is TGTGCCAGCAGCTTAGACCCCGGCAATCAGCCCCAGCATTTT. Residues: CASSLDPGNQPQHF.

This clonotype was detected a few times. The rearrangement uses TRBV6-2 or TRBV6-3 and TRBJ2-4; D may be TRBD1 (7 bases). This CDR3 region has 13 residues. V lost 4 bases and J 8 bases, leaving 12 bases between the germline ends. Germline V gene sequence: CDR1 MNHEY, CDR2 SVGEGT. CDR3 nucleotide sequence: TGTGCCAGCAGTTTGGGCAGGGGGGACATTCAGTACTTC. It encodes CASSLGRGDIQYF.

This clonotype was seen repeatedly, ten times or more. This chain uses TRBV7-2 with TRBJ2-2; D unclear. The CDR3 consists of 14 residues. Germline lookup yields CDR1 SGHTA and CDR2 FQGNSA. Trimming took off 5 bases at V and 4 bases at J, with 11 bases between the two ends. CDR3 sequence reads: CASSRRVSTGELFF. The DNA of the CDR3 is TGTGCCAGCAGCCGAAGGGTATCCACCGGGGAGCTGTTTTTT.

In this sample, this clonotype turned up a few times. The V and J genes are TRBV19 and TRBJ1-1; D is uncertain. This CDR3 region has 14 residues. Trimming shortened V by 2 bases and J by 8 bases, and 15 bases separated the two germline ends. Germline lookup yields CDR1 LNHDA and CDR2 SQIVND (reference sequence). CDR3 nucleotide sequence: TGTGCCAGTAGTATAATGAATAGCAAGCCAGAAGCTTTCTTT. This encodes CASSIMNSKPEAFF.

This clonotype was observed a handful of times. The V gene is TRBV6-2 or TRBV6-3, the J gene TRBJ2-2; D unresolved. This CDR3 is 12 amino acids long. CDR1 and CDR2 from the germline V gene are MNHEY and SVGEGT. V was shortened by 6 bases and J by 7 bases, with 9 bases between the two germline ends. The CDR3 nucleotides read TGTGCCAGCAGCCTACCGATCGGGGAGCTGTTTTTT. Amino acid sequence: CASSLPIGELFF.

This clonotype was detected a few times. The gene calls are TRBV7-2 and TRBJ1-1; maybe TRBD1 (5 bases). Trimming stripped 7 bases from V and 5 bases from J, with 17 bases between. CDR1 is SGHTA and CDR2 is FQGNSA in the germline V gene. This CDR3 has 14 amino acids. CDR3 sequence reads: CASNRDSWGTEAFF. The CDR3 DNA reads as TGTGCCAGCAACCGGGACTCCTGGGGTACTGAAGCTTTCTTT.

This chain uses TRBV28 with TRBJ2-3; D is undetermined. The CDR3 totals 11 residues. Between the trimmed V and J ends, which lost 5 bases and 7 bases, there was a span of 7 bases. The germline CDR1 and CDR2 sequences are MDHEN and SYDVKM. DNA of the CDR3: TGTGCCAGCAGTGCCTCCCATACGCAGTATTTT. It codes for CASSASHTQYF. Full variable domain (missing parts from reference TRBV28 and TRBJ2-3): DVKVTQSSRYLVKRTGEKVFLECVQDMDHENMFWYRQDPGLGLRLIYFSYDVKMKEKGDIPEGYSVSREKKERFSLILESASTNQTSMYLCASSASHTQYFGPGTRLTVL.

This clonotype was detected ten times or more. V and J are TRBV7-8 and TRBJ2-7; D gene uncertain. In germline, CDR1 is SGHVS, CDR2 FQNEAQ. CDR3 length: 13 amino acids. V lost 0 bases and J 5 bases, leaving 8 bases between the germline ends. CDR3 sequence: CASSLASRNEQYF. DNA for the CDR3: TGTGCCAGCAGCTTAGCGAGTAGGAACGAGCAGTACTTC.

This clonotype has only a few counts. The rearrangement links TRBV25-1 to TRBJ1-1, with D possibly TRBD1 on 5 matching bases. This CDR3 has 15 residues. V was pared by 1 base and J by 5 bases, with 14 bases between. Germline V gene lookup returns CDR1 MGHDK and CDR2 SYGVNS. CDR3 sequence (DNA): TGTGCCAGCAGTGAATTGGGACCCCGGGAAACTGAAGCTTTCTTT. Residues: CASSELGPRETEAFF.

The sample holds many counts of this clonotype. The chain has TRBV20-1 and TRBJ1-5; TRBD1 matches at 8 bases. Germline CDR1 reads DFQATT; CDR2 reads SNEGSKA (reference sequence). After removal of 6 bases from V and 2 bases from J, the junction contained 9 bases not matched to a gene. CDR3 length: 15 amino acids. The CDR3 loop reads CSAQTGVGGNQPQHF. CDR3 bases: TGCAGTGCCCAGACAGGGGTCGGGGGCAATCAGCCCCAGCATTTT.